This T cell receptor beta chain came from a study of blood T cell repertoires in acute mononucleosis (dated by TCRdb to about 2020). Some background on the complete study: Convalescent samples were collected 5 to 8 months after the acute presentation, representing the memory response. Mean blood EBV load was roughly 3.7 log10 genome copies per million B cells during acute infection and around 2.5 at convalescence. Results and caveats for the whole study, not just this receptor: Only a few donors were included in the cohort, so group averages were based on very few individuals. GLC-BM selection appeared to involve both chains, including public TCRbeta motifs on BV14-BJ2 and BV20-BJ1 alongside a TCRalpha motif on AV5-AJ31. The low acute-to-convalescent clonotype overlap might be partly explained by sampling error, because only a fraction of each donor's blood was analyzed. Persistence into convalescence was observed for only roughly 9.4% of unique acute clonotypes, yet most of the response was made up by these persisting clonotypes, and the remaining acute clonotypes were seemingly replaced by new diverse de novo clonotypes.

For TCR profiling, total RNA from no fewer than 10,000 sorted tetramer+ CD8 T cells was reverse transcribed into cDNA. PCR with primers that anneal to V and J regions amplified CDR3 regions and added unique molecular identifiers to track templates. Profiling of the TCRalpha and TCRbeta chains was done on the immunoSEQ platform, including the sequencing and error-correction standards of that platform. Per the original workflow: Clonal copy numbers were corrected for sequencing and PCR errors, and CDR3s were defined per IMGT conventions. Analysis was restricted to productive rearrangements and was performed with immunoSEQ Analyzer versions 2.0 and 3.0, and gene-pairing frequencies were further processed in Microsoft Excel. Circos plots were used to visualize V-J pairings, and MEME plus a custom motifSearch program were used to find CDR3 motifs. The probability of generation of TCR sequences was calculated using the OLGA algorithm. Clonotypes seen at both visits were designated persistent, clonotypes seen only acutely were designated nonpersistent, and clonotypes seen only at convalescence were designated de novo. Any amino acid clonotype used by more than one donor was defined as a public TCR. TCRdb's version of the immuneACCESS table is confined to in-frame rearrangements and falls short of the full clone set. An unresolved V gene accounts for under half of the shortfall where checked; the remainder is of unknown origin. For V, J and clone size, that table is used; D and trimming come from the DNA. The sample records some 1,800 clones, roughly a quarter of which are singletons. The top ten hold 20% to 25% of the sample.

The time point label here, explained by the study, means: convalescence about 6 months (5-8 months) after acute presentation (visit 7). The study tracked CD8 T cell responses to two immunodominant EBV epitopes, BRLF1 109 (YVL-BR) and BMLF1 280 (GLC-BM), over primary infection. Primary EBV infection was indicated by a positive serum heterophile antibody test and EBV viral capsid antigen-specific IgM. Magnetic positive selection (MACS) was first used to enrich total CD8 T cells from PBMCs. Live CD3+ CD8+ tetramer+ cells were sorted on a FACSAria III to over 85% purity. Cells were sorted with a PE-conjugated tetramer loaded with the BMLF1 280-288 peptide. After tetramer sorting, TCR repertoires of EBV epitope-specific CD8 T cells were deep-sequenced directly ex vivo at acute infection and at convalescence. A few people aged roughly 18 to 30 with clinical acute infectious mononucleosis and laboratory evidence of primary EBV infection were used as donors. Heparinized peripheral blood was collected once when donors presented clinically with mononucleosis symptoms and a second time roughly 6 months afterward. PBMCs were isolated by Ficoll-Paque density gradient centrifugation.

Of note for this clone: Qualities for individual bases were not recorded, and no much larger clone is one base off.

The junction carries 10 bases between V and J, which are trimmed by 4 bases and 2 bases respectively. Measured from the cysteine to the phenylalanine, the CDR3 is 13 residues long. Only the CDR3 region is kept as DNA, spanning 39 bases read in frame from base 1. The germline V gene yields SQVTM for CDR1 and ANQGSEA for CDR2. The sample consisted of EBV GLC epitope tetramer+ CD8+ T cells sorted from PBMCs, taken during convalescence from infectious mononucleosis. The sample's cell subset or site label is to be understood as: CD8 T cells binding tetramer with EBV BMLF1 280-288 peptide (GLC-BM). This clonotype was obtained from a woman younger than 30 with infectious mononucleosis caused by EBV. The chain is encoded by TRBV29-1 joined to TRBJ2-3; the D segment cannot be called with confidence. The nucleotide sequence reads TGCAGCGTTGCCTGGACCCTCACAGATACGCAGTATTTT. Its coded protein is CSVAWTLTDTQYF.